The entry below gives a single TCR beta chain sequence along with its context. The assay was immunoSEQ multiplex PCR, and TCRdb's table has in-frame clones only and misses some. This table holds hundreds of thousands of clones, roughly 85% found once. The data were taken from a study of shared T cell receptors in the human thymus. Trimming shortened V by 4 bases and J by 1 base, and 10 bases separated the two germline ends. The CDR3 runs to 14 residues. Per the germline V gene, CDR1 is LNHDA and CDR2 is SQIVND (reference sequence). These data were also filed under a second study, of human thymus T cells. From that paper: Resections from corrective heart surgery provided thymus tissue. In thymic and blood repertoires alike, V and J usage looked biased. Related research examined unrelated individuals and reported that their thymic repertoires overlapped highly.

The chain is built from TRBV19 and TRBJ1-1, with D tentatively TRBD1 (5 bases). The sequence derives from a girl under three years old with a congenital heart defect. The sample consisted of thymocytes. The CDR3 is CASSTGVGNTEAFF. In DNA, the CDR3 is TGTGCCAGTAGTACGGGGGTGGGGAACACTGAAGCTTTCTTT.